This TCR beta chain came from a study of beta chain features in type 1 diabetes. The study's findings and limits: Over-representation of high TCR-expressing cells was a possible consequence of cDNA sequencing. People with Type 1 diabetes carried modestly yet significantly shorter TCRB CDR3s in all four CD4+ subsets.

The J segment lost 6 bases and the V segment lost 6 bases, leaving 10 bases of the junction unmatched. This CDR3 comprises 15 residues. Germline CDR1 and CDR2: KGHSH and LQKENI. Expressed TCRB transcripts were sequenced because the entire RNA isolate underwent reverse transcription. The table came from immunoSEQ multiplex PCR; TCRdb's copy has only in-frame clones and leaves some out. Found here are about 150,000 clones, over 6% of them singletons; the top ten hold 0.5%. This clone appeared a few times. What it binds is unknown. The rearrangement joins TRBV18 to TRBJ2-3; TRBD1 matches at 9 bases. The receptor's source is a man younger than 35 with type 1 diabetes. Sequenced: central memory CD4+ T cells from blood. As DNA, the CDR3 is TGTGCCAGCTCGGCTTGGACAGGGGTGATGGATACGCAGTATTTT. Translating it yields CASSAWTGVMDTQYF.